This TCR beta chain came from a study of T cell responses to AZD1222 COVID-19 vaccine. TCRdb keeps only in-frame clones here, not all; method: immunoSEQ multiplex PCR. The sample yields over 150,000 clones, about 87% seen once. The V gene's germline CDR1 is LGHNA and CDR2 YSLEER. The ends were cut back, 1 base at V and 8 bases at J, with 4 bases in the middle. The CDR3 sequence is 11 residues long. The TCR comes from an adult in good health. Sample: peripheral blood, taken on day 0 of AZD1222 vaccination. This chain connects TRBV4-3 to TRBJ2-3; D remains ambiguous. The CDR3 loop is CASSQGTTQYF. Here the CDR3 DNA reads TGCGCCAGCAGCCAAGGGACTACGCAGTATTTT.